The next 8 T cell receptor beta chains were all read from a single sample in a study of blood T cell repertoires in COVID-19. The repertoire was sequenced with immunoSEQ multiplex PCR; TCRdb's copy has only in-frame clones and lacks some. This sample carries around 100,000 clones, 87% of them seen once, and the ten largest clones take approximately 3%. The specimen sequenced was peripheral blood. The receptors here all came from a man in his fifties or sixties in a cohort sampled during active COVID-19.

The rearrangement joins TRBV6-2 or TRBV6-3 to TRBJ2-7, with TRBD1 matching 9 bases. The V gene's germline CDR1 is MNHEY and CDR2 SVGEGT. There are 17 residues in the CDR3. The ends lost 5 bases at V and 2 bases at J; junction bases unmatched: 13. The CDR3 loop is CASSVLPGQGGTYEQYF. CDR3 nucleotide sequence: TGTGCCAGCAGTGTGCTTCCGGGACAGGGAGGGACCTACGAGCAGTACTTC.

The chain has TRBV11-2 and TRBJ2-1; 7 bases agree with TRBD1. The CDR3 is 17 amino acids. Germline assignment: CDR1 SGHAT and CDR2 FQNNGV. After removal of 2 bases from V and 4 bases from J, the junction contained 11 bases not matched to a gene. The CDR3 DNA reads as TGTGCCAGCAGCTTAACAGGGGCGGACTCTCCTTACAATGAGCAGTTCTTC. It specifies CASSLTGADSPYNEQFF. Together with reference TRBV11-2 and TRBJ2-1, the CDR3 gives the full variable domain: EAGVAQSPRYKIIEKRQSVAFWCNPISGHATLYWYQQILGQGPKLLIQFQNNGVVDDSQLPKDRFSAERLKGVDSTLKIQPAKLEDSAVYLCASSLTGADSPYNEQFFGPGTRLTVL.

CDR3 in DNA: TGTGCCAGCAGCCAAGGGTCCCACTCCCAAAGAGAGCAGTTCTTC. As protein: CASSQGSHSQREQFF. This sequence joins TRBV3-1 (or the pseudogene TRBV3-2) and TRBJ2-1; D gene uncertain. Trimming shortened V by 1 base and J by 10 bases, and 17 bases separated the two germline ends. Germline CDR1 reads LGHDT; CDR2 reads YNNKEL (reference sequence). CDR3 length: 15 amino acids.

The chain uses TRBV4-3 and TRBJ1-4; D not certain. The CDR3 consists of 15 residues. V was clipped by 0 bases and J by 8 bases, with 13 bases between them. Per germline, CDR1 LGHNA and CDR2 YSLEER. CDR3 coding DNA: TGCGCCAGCAGCCAAGATCTTGTGACAAGCGAAAAACTGTTTTTT. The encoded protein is CASSQDLVTSEKLFF.

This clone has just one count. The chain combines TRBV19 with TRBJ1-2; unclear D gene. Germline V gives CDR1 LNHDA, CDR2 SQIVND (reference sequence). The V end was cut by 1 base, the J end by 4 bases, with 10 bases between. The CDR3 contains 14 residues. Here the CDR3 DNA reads TGTGCCAGTAGTATAGCCGGGGAAATCTATGGCTACACCTTC. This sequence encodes CASSIAGEIYGYTF.

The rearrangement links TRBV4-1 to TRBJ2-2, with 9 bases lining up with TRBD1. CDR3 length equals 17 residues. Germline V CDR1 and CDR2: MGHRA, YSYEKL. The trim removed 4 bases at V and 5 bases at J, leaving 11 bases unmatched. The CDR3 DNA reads TGCGCCAGCAGCCGCCCAGCGGCGGGACAGGGTACCGGGGAGCTGTTTTTT. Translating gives CASSRPAAGQGTGELFF.

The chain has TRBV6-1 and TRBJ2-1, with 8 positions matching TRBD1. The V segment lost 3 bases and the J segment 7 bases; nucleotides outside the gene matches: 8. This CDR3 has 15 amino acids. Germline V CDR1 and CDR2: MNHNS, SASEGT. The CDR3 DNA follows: TGTGCCAGCAGTGACGGCCCAGGGGGCAAGAATGAGCAGTTCTTC. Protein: CASSDGPGGKNEQFF.

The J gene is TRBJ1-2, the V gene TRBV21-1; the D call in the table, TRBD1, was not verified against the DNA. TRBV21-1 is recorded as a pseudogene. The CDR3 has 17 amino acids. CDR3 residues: CASSKEYETGGDYGYTF. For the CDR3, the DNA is TGTGCCAGCAGCAAAGAATATGAGACAGGGGGTGACTATGGCTACACCTTC.